The 8 T cell receptor beta chains reported below all come from one sample, sequenced in a study of T cell responses to AZD1222 COVID-19 vaccine. TCRdb's table, derived via immunoSEQ multiplex PCR, lists solely in-frame clones and lacks some. Of approximately 180,000 clones listed, 85% to 90% are singletons. The sample consisted of peripheral blood, taken on day 0 of AZD1222 vaccination. The receptors come from an adult in good health.

This clone appeared a few times. The chain links TRBV4-1 to TRBJ1-5; 8 positions agree with TRBD1. V was clipped by 0 bases and J by 9 bases; unmatched bases: 13. This CDR3 is built from 17 residues. Per the germline V gene, CDR1 is MGHRA and CDR2 is YSYEKL. In DNA form, the CDR3 reads TGCGCCAGCAGCCAAGAGCCCTGGACAGGGTCTATCAGGCCCCAGCATTTT. Its translation is CASSQEPWTGSIRPQHF.

The J gene is TRBJ1-1, the V gene TRBV5-1; unclear D gene. Germline V gene data show CDR1 as SGHRS and CDR2 as YFSETQ. The CDR3 consists of 14 residues. Trimming shortened V by 0 bases and J by 5 bases, and 11 bases separated the two germline ends. CDR3 coding DNA: TGCGCCAGCAGCTTGGTAACGGCAGGAACTGAAGCTTTCTTT. Translating it yields CASSLVTAGTEAFF.

A remark on this clone: The sample carries other DNA sequences with the same CDR3. This rearrangement joins TRBV7-9 to TRBJ1-1, with a weak D call TRBD1 (5 bases). Looked up from germline, CDR1 is SEHNR and CDR2 is FQNEAQ (reference sequence). The ends were cut back, 2 bases at V and 1 base at J, with 5 bases in the middle. CDR3 length equals 13 residues. The CDR3 DNA reads TGTGCCAGCAGCTTAACAGGGAACACTGAAGCTTTCTTT. Translation: CASSLTGNTEAFF. Full variable domain (rest looked up from reference TRBV7-9 and TRBJ1-1): DTGVSQNPRHKITKRGQNVTFRCDPISEHNRLYWYRQTLGQGPEFLTYFQNEAQLEKSRLLSDRFSAERPKGSFSTLEIQRTEQGDSAMYLCASSLTGNTEAFFGQGTRLTVV.

This chain uses TRBV2 with TRBJ1-6, with 9 bases matching TRBD1. CDR1 is SNHLY and CDR2 is FYNNEI in the germline V gene. The CDR3 spans 16 residues. V lost 5 bases to trimming and J lost 5 bases; unmatched junction nucleotides: 7. This CDR3 reads CASSPRTGVNNSPLHF. The CDR3 nucleotides read TGTGCCAGCAGTCCAAGGACAGGGGTAAATAATTCACCCCTCCACTTT.

V is TRBV19 and J is TRBJ1-2, with 7 positions matching TRBD1. This CDR3 region has 16 residues. J gave up 8 bases and V 5 bases, and 17 bases lay outside the gene matches. The germline V gene encodes CDR1 LNHDA and CDR2 SQIVND (reference sequence). This CDR3 is CASSQRPGTVFSGYTF. The CDR3 coding sequence is TGTGCCAGTAGTCAACGTCCCGGGACAGTGTTCTCGGGCTACACCTTC. Full variable domain (missing parts from reference TRBV19 and TRBJ1-2): DGGITQSPKYLFRKEGQNVTLSCEQNLNHDAMYWYRQDPGQGLRLIYYSQIVNDFQKGDIAEGYSVSREKKESFPLTVTSAQKNPTAFYLCASSQRPGTVFSGYTFGSGTRLTVV.

The genes are TRBV20-1 and TRBJ1-3; maybe TRBD1 (6 bases). Germline V gene lookup returns CDR1 DFQATT and CDR2 SNEGSKA (reference sequence). The V end lost 3 bases, the J end lost 1 base, and 10 bases lay between the germline ends. CDR3 length equals 14 residues. In nucleotides, the CDR3 is TGCAGTGCTAGTGATGGGACATCTGGAAACACCATATATTTT. It encodes CSASDGTSGNTIYF.

Here the CDR3 reads CASSQVGGRATQYF. CDR3 nucleotides: TGTGCCAGCAGCCAGGTGGGCGGGAGGGCTACGCAGTATTTT. The gene calls are TRBV7-2 and TRBJ2-3; TRBD2 aligns across 9 bases. Unmatched junction bases numbered 8, after V lost 5 bases and J lost 8 bases. Germline CDR1 reads SGHTA; CDR2 reads FQGNSA. The CDR3 has 14 amino acids.

This chain connects TRBV6-4 to TRBJ1-4, with D tentatively TRBD1 (6 bases). Trimming took 9 bases from V and 0 from J, leaving 14 bases between them. The CDR3 runs to 15 residues. CDR1 and CDR2 from the germline V gene are MRHNA and SNTAGT. The CDR3, as DNA: TGTGCCAGAAGTAGCCGGACAGCAACTAATGAAAAACTGTTTTTT. It yields the protein CARSSRTATNEKLFF.